Detailed here is one T cell receptor beta chain. Its specific antigen is unknown. No base-level quality is on record; no much larger clone is a single base apart. TCRbeta CDR3 regions were amplified from genomic DNA using the immunoSEQ Assay, a bias-controlled multiplex PCR. As for the authors' bioinformatics: The number of nucleated cells in each sample was estimated from the amplification of reference gene primers within the assay. To quantify the absolute abundance of each unique TCRbeta CDR3 rearrangement, sequence reads were collapsed and filtered. For each sample, productive Simpson clonality was calculated as the square root of Simpson's diversity index over productive rearrangements. In its TCRdb copy, this immuneACCESS table keeps in-frame sequences only and misses some clones. Where compared with another copy, unresolved V genes explain less than half of these, and the others have no known cause. Clone size and V and J calls were adopted from that table, with D and trimming inferred from the DNA. The sample data list under 100,000 clones, and about 90% of these were observed just once. The ten top clones hold approximately 17% of the sample.

The entry originates in a study of blood T cell repertoires in COVID-19 (dated by TCRdb to 2018 to 2020). In terms of the full investigation: Collaborator samples came from the United States, Italy and Spain and covered acute and convalescent phases of COVID-19. The material from the prospective study consisted of cDNA or gDNA derived from T cells, B-cell-depleted T cells, or PBMCs. Deeply sampled blood TCRbeta repertoires from subjects exposed to, actively infected with, or recovered from COVID-19 were included in the dataset. The repertoires were made available in a free public database intended to serve as a resource for research on the immune response to SARS-CoV-2. Samples were obtained from the ongoing ImmuneRACE study (first 160 participants) and from over 1,000 subjects provided by 6 global collaborators. The sample metadata nearly always contained a de-identified subject ID, COVID-19 status, age in years and sex. HLA class I and class II types, where available, came from metadata supplied by the sample provider rather than from assay-based typing.

Whole blood was collected in K2EDTA tubes by collaborating institutions according to the institutions' own protocols. Collaborator samples were shipped for TCRbeta analysis as frozen whole blood, isolated PBMCs, or DNA extracted from either sample type. Summary of the overall study and its limitations: How much clinical and demographic metadata was included differed by source and by participant, and the metadata was provided uncurated.

The CDR3 sequence holds 13 residues, the cysteine and phenylalanine included. CDR3 DNA is the only sequence kept; it has 39 bases, read in frame from the first base. V lost 1 base and J lost 9 bases; the stretch between them is 9 bases long. Reading the germline V gene (reference sequence) gives CDR1 LGHDT and CDR2 YNNKEL. The chain was built from TRBV3-1 (or the pseudogene TRBV3-2) and TRBJ2-2, with a weak D call of TRBD1 (5 bases match). This TCR was recovered from a human donor in a cohort sampled during active COVID-19. The sequenced sample consisted of peripheral blood. Read as DNA, the sequence is TGTGCCAGCAGCCAAGGCCAGGGCCGGGAGCTGTTTTTT. Translated, it reads CASSQGQGRELFF.